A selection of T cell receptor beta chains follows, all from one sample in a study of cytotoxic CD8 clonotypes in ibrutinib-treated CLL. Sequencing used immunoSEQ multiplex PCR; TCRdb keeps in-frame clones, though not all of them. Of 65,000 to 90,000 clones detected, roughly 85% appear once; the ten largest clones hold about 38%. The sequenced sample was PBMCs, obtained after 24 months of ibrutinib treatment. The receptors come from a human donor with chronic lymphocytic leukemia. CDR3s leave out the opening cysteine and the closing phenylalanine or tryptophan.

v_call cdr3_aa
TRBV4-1 ASSQKDRLAGRGTGELF
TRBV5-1 ASSANAGTSGSQNTDTQY
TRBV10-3 AISQLQGYEQY
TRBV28 ASSVGPTGRTQY
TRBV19 ASSVTVDTGELF
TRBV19 ASSIFRGRQETQY
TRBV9 ASSVDSAGTEAF
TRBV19 ASSISAGDQPQH
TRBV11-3 ASSPPRTGGGYT
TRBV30 AQQVEGTYEQY
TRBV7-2 ASTDRGNEKLF
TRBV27 ASSTPYNEQF
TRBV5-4 ASSPIAGGEQF
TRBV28 ASSPQGRAF
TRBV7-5 VRSPKKRIIQRPGRSNYGYT
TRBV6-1 ASSEARSGTGEQF
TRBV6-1 ASSEGFYQGTQY
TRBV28 ASSREIGAYGYT
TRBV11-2 ASSLDDRGSMGTQY
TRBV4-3 ASSLSLDGNYGYT
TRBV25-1 ASSAGPHEQY
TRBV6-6 ASSPPRDSGNEQF
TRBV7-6 ASSAGTSGSREQF
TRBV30 AWSPSGERGYEQY
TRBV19 ASSMGNPPSTDTQY
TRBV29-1 SASRGGQETQY
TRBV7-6 ASSPTGGSYNEQF
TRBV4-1 ASSQDFAEETQY
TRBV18 ASSPNFGGPVNEQF
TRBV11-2 ASSRTSGSSDEQF
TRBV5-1 ASSLAPTGEQY
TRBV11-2 ASSSTGYEQY
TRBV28 ASSLGGTNTEAF
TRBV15 ATSTPVVLRDPAKNIQY
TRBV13 ASSSLQGSSYNEQF
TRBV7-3 ASSMVAGSNTGELF
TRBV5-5 ASSSTGGAGYGYT
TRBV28 ASSIQQSHSGANVLT
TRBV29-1 SVGKGWGPVNTEAF
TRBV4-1 ASSLGTLNTGELF
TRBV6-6 ASSYGGGETQY
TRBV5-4 ASSVGTGDGYT
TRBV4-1 ASSHVGRQKAYEQY
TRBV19 ASSMQNRATNEKLF
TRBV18 ASSPGAGANVLT
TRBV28 ASRTRTSGSSYEQY
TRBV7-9 ASSPSRTVKQF
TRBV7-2 ASSLGASGPAYEQY
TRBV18 ANSHNFRVDTEAF
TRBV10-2 ASSESLAKNIQY
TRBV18 ASSANQATNEKLF
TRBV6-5 ASTTTLEAYEQY
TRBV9 ASSSSWRGTYNEQF